The rows below give T cell receptor beta chains drawn from one sample of a study of cytomegalovirus exposure and HLA in healthy donors. This table comes from immunoSEQ multiplex PCR, and its TCRdb copy is limited to in-frame clones, with some not included. The sample holds about 120,000 clones, about 79% seen once. The source material was PBMCs. These receptors were collected from a woman aged 50 to 60 in good health and CMV-seronegative. CDR3s include the opening cysteine and the closing phenylalanine or tryptophan. D genes are given only for firm matches. Where a row states a size, it is once, few, many or the class of an expanded clone; other rows omit it.

V	J	D	size	DNA	CDR3
TRBV6-5	TRBJ2-1	.	.	TGTGCCAGCAGTACTGGTCGCGAGCAGTTCTTC	CASSTGREQFF
TRBV5-6	TRBJ1-2	.	.	TGTGCCAGCAGCTTGCGTCCAGGCGATTGGGGCTACACCTTC	CASSLRPGDWGYTF
TRBV19	TRBJ1-2	.	.	TGTGCCACCGACGGAGTCAACTATGGCTACACCTTC	CATDGVNYGYTF
TRBV7-2	TRBJ2-5	.	once	TGTGCCAGCAGCCGGACTACCGGGGAGGTGGAGACCCAGTACTTC	CASSRTTGEVETQYF
TRBV19	TRBJ2-2	.	.	TGTGCCAGTAGTTACGGGGGAAAAAGAACCGGGGAGCTGTTTTTT	CASSYGGKRTGELFF
TRBV4-1	TRBJ2-3	TRBD2	.	TGCGCCAGCAGCCAAGGCGGGAGCGTCGATACGCAGTATTTT	CASSQGGSVDTQYF
TRBV7-2	TRBJ2-1	TRBD2	.	TGTGCCAGCAGCGAACTAGCGGACTCTTACAATGAGCAGTTCTTC	CASSELADSYNEQFF
TRBV9	TRBJ2-5	.	.	TGTGCCAGCAGCGTAGCCGGACGACGGACTATACAGGAGACCCAGTACTTC	CASSVAGRRTIQETQYF
TRBV5-5	TRBJ2-2	TRBD1	.	TGTGCCAGCAGCCCGACGTTACAGGGGCCCGGGGAGCTGTTTTTT	CASSPTLQGPGELFF
TRBV5-8	TRBJ2-7	.	.	TGTGCCACGCAGCCTTGGACATCTTCCTACGAGCAGTACTTC	CATQPWTSSYEQYF
TRBV18	TRBJ2-1	.	.	TGTGCCAGCTCACCAGATAGCTCCTACAATGAGCAGTTCTTC	CASSPDSSYNEQFF
TRBV29-1	TRBJ2-7	TRBD1	.	TGCAGCGTCCTGACAGGGTCCGAGCAGTACTTC	CSVLTGSEQYF
TRBV2	TRBJ2-2	TRBD2	few	TGTGCCAGCAGGGATACTAGCGCCACCGGGGAGCTGTTTTTT	CASRDTSATGELFF
TRBV5-6	TRBJ2-5	.	.	TGTGCCAGCGCTGCTACAGGGCTGCAAGAGACCCAGTACTTC	CASAATGLQETQYF
TRBV7-9	TRBJ1-2	TRBD1	.	TGTTCCAGCGGGACAGGGTCAAACTATGGCTACACCTTC	CSSGTGSNYGYTF
TRBV5-1	TRBJ2-3	.	few	TGCGCCAGCAGCTCGCCCGGGATCTTTAGCACAGATACGCAGTATTTT	CASSSPGIFSTDTQYF
TRBV2	TRBJ2-5	TRBD2	.	TGTGCCACCGCGGGACTAGCGAGGGAGACCCAGTACTTC	CATAGLARETQYF
TRBV6-1	TRBJ1-5	.	.	TGTGCCAGCAGTTCCCACGGGAGCCTTTCTCAGCCCCAGCATTTT	CASSSHGSLSQPQHF
TRBV5-1	TRBJ2-3	.	.	TGCGCCAGCAAAGAGGATAACTATGATACGCAGTATTTT	CASKEDNYDTQYF
TRBV18	TRBJ1-1	.	.	TGTGCCAGCTCACCACCCGGAATTTTTCAGGGGATTGAAGCTTTCTTT	CASSPPGIFQGIEAFF
TRBV19	TRBJ2-2	.	.	TGTGCCAGTAGTATAGTAGAAGGGGCGGACGGGGAGCTGTTTTTT	CASSIVEGADGELFF
TRBV28	TRBJ1-4	.	.	TGTGCCAGCAGCCAAACCGGGAGAAAACTGTTTTTT	CASSQTGRKLFF
TRBV4-2	TRBJ2-3	TRBD2	.	TGTGCCAGCAGCAACGAGCGGGGGAGCACAGATACGCAGTATTTT	CASSNERGSTDTQYF
TRBV6-1	TRBJ1-2	.	.	TGTGCCAGCGGGGGGACCCCCTCCTATGGCTACACCTTC	CASGGTPSYGYTF
TRBV10-3	TRBJ2-5	.	few	TGTGCCATCAGTGACCCGGGCGGGGAGACCCAGTACTTC	CAISDPGGETQYF
TRBV7-3	TRBJ2-3	TRBD2	.	TGTGCCAGCAGCCCCGGGACTACCTCGGGATTAGATACGCAGTATTTT	CASSPGTTSGLDTQYF